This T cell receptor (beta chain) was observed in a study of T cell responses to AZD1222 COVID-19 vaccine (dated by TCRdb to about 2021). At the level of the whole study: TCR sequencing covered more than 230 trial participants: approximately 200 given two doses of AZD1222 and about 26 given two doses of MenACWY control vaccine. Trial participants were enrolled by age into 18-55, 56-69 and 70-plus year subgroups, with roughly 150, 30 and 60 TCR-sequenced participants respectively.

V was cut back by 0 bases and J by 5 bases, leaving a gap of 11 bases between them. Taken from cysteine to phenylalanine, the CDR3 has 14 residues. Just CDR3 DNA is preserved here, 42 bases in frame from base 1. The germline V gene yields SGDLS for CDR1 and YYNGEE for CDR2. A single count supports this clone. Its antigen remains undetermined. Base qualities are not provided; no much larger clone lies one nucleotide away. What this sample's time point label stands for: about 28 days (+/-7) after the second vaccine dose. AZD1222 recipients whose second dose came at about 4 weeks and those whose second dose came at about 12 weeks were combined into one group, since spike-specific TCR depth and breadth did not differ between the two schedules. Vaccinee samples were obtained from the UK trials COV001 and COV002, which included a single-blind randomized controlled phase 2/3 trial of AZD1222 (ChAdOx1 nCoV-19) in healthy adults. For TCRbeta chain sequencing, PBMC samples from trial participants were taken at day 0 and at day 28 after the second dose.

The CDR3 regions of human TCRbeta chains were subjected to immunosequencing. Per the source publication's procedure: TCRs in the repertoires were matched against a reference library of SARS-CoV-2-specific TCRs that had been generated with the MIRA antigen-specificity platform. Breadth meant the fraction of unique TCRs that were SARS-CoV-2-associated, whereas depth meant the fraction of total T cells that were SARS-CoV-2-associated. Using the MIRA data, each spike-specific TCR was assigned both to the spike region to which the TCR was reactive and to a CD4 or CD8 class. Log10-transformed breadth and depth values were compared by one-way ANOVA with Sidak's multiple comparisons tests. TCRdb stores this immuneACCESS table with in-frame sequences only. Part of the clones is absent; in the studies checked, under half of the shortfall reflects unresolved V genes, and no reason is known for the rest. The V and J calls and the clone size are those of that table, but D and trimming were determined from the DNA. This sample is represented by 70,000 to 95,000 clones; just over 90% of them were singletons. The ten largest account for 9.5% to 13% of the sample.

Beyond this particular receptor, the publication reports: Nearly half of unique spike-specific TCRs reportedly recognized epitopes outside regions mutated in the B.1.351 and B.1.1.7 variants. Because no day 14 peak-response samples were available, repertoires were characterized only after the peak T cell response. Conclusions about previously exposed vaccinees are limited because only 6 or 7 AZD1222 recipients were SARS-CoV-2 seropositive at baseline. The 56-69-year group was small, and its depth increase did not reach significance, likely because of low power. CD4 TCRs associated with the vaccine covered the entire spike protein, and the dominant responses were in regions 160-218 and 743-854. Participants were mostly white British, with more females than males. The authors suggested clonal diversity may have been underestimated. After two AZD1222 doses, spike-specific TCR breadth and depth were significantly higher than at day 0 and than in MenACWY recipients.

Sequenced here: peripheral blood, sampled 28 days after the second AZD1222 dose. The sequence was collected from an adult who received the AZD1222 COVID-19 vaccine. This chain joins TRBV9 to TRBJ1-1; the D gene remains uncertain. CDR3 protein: CASSVGGRRTEAFF. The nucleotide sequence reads TGTGCCAGCAGCGTAGGGGGAAGGCGAACTGAAGCTTTCTTT.